One and the same sample provided the 4 T cell receptor beta chains below, sequenced in a study of regulatory T cells in long-lasting Graves disease. The sample's time point: newly diagnosed GD, antithyroid drugs for less than 3 months. Following extraction of RNA from PBMCs, that RNA was used to make the TCR library. In building TCR beta libraries, iRepertoire HTBI primers were used together with Arm-PCR of CDR3 regions. TCRdb independently ran MiXCR on the multiplex PCR reads; one entry per CDR3 protein. The data hold approximately 560,000 distinct CDR3 sequences, with approximately 16% observed a single time. These data also formed part of another study, on T cells in Graves' hyperthyroidism and ophthalmopathy.

The material was peripheral blood mononuclear cells (PBMCs), obtained at new diagnosis, from a patient treated with antithyroid drugs. The receptor set was obtained from a man aged 18 to 29 with Graves disease.

This clonotype was seen only a few times. The V call is TRBV6-8, the J call TRBJ2-6; D is unresolved. The CDR3 runs to 23 residues. With 2 bases removed from V and 2 bases from J, the gap between germline ends came to 31 bases. Germline CDR1 and CDR2: MNHGY and SAAAGT. DNA of the CDR3: TGTGCCAGCAGTTACCGGTTACCCGTAGTATCACGAGAGCCGCTTGCTGGGGCCAACGTCCTGACTTTC. Translated: CASSYRLPVVSREPLAGANVLTF.

The V and J genes are TRBV20-1 and TRBJ2-7; 13 bases match TRBD2. Germline V lookup: CDR1 DFQATT, CDR2 SNEGSKA (reference sequence). This CDR3 region has 14 residues. V lost 4 bases, J lost 1 base, and 1 base stayed unmatched. CDR3 DNA: TGCAGTGCTAAGGGACTAGCGGGATCCTACGAGCAGTACTTC. Protein: CSAKGLAGSYEQYF.

J is TRBJ1-2 and V is TRBV28, with D maybe TRBD1 (6 bases). V lost 1 base, J lost 2 bases, and 14 bases lay in between. The CDR3 totals 16 residues. Germline V gene sequence: CDR1 MDHEN, CDR2 SYDVKM. CDR3 protein: CASSLYMGRGNYGYTF. The CDR3 bases are TGTGCCAGCAGTTTATATATGGGCAGGGGAAACTATGGCTACACCTTC.

This chain uses TRBV9 with TRBJ2-5, with unresolved D. Trimming took 4 bases from V and 2 from J, leaving 9 bases between them. The CDR3 spans 13 residues. Germline lookup yields CDR1 SGDLS and CDR2 YYNGEE. The CDR3 sequence: CASSPAVQETQYF. In DNA, the CDR3 is TGTGCCAGCAGCCCCGCAGTTCAAGAGACCCAGTACTTC.